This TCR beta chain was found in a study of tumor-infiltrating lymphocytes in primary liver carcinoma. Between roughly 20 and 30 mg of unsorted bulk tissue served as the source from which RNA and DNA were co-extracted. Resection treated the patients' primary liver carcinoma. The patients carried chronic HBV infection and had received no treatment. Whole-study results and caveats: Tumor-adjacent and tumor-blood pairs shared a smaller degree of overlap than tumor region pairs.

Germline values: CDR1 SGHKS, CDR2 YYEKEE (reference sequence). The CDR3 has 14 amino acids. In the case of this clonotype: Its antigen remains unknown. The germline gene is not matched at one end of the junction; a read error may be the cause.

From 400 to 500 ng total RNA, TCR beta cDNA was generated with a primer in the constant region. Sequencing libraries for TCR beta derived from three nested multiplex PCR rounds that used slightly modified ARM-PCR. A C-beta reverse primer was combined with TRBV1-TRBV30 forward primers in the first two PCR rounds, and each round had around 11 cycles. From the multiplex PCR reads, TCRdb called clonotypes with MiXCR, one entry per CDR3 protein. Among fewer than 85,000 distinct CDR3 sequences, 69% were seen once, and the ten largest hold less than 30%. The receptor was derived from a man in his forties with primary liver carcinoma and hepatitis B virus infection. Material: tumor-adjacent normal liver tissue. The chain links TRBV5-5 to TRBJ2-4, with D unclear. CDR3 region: CAGSLEQAKNIQYF. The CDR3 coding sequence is TGTGCCGGCAGCTTGGAGCAGGCCAAAAACATTCAGTACTTC.